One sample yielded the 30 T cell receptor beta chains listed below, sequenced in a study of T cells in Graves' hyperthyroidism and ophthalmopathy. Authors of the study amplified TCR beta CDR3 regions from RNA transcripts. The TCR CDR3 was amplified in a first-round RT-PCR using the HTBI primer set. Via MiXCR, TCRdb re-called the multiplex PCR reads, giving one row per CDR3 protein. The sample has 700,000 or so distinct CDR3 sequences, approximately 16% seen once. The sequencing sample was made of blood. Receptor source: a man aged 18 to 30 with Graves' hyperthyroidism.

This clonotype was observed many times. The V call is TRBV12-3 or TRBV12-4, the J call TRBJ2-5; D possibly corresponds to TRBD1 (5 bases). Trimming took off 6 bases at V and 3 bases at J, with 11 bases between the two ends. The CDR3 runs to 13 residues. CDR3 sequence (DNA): TGTGCCAGCAGACTGGAAGGGGAAGAGACCCAGTACTTC. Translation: CASRLEGEETQYF.

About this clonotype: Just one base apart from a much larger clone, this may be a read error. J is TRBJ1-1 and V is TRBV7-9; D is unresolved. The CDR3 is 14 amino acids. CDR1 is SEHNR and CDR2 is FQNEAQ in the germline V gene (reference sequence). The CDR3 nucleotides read TGTGCCAGCAGATTAGATAGGGAGGACACTGAAGCTTTCTTT. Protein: CASRLDREDTEAFF.

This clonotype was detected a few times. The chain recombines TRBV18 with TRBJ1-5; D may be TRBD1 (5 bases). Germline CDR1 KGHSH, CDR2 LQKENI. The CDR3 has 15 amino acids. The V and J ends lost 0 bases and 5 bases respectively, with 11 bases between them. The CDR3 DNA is TGTGCCAGCTCACCACCGGGGCAGGGAGATCAGCCCCAGCATTTT. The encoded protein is CASSPPGQGDQPQHF.

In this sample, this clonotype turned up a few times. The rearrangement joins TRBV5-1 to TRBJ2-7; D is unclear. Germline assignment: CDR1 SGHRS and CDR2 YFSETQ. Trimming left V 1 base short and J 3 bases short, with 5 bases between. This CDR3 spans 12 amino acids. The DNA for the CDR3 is TGCGCCAGCAGCTTGTTACTCTACGAGCAGTACTTC. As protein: CASSLLLYEQYF.

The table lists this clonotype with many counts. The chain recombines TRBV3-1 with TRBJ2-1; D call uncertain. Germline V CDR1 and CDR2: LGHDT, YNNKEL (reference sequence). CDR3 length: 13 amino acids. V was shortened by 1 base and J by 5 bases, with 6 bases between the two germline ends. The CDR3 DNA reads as TGTGCCAGCAGCCAAGCCGCCAACAATGAGCAGTTCTTC. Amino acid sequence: CASSQAANNEQFF.

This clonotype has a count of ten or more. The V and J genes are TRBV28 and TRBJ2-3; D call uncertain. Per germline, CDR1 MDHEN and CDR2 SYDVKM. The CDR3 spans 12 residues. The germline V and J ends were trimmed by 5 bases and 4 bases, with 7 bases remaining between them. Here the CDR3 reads CASSVEPDTQYF. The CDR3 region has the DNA TGTGCCAGCAGTGTCGAGCCAGATACGCAGTATTTT. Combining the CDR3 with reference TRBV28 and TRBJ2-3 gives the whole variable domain DVKVTQSSRYLVKRTGEKVFLECVQDMDHENMFWYRQDPGLGLRLIYFSYDVKMKEKGDIPEGYSVSREKKERFSLILESASTNQTSMYLCASSVEPDTQYFGPGTRLTVL.

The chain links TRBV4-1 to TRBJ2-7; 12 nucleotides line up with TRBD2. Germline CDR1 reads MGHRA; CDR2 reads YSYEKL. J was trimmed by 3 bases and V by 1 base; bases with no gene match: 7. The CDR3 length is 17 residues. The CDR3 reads CASSQASGLAGIYEQYF. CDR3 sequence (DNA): TGCGCCAGCAGCCAAGCCTCCGGACTAGCGGGAATCTACGAGCAGTACTTC.

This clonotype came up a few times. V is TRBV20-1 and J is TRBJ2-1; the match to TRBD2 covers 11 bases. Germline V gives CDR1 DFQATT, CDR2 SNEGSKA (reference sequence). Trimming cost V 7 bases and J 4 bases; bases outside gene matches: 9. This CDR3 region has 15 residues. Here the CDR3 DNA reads TGCAGTGTTCTTAGCGGGAGGGGCGGATACAATGAGCAGTTCTTC. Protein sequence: CSVLSGRGGYNEQFF.

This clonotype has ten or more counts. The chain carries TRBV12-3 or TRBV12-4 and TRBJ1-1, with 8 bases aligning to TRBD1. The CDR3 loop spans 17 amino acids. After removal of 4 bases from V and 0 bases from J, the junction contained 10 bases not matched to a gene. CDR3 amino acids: CASSSPVGQGLNTEAFF. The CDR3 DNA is TGTGCCAGCAGTTCCCCGGTTGGACAGGGCTTGAACACTGAAGCTTTCTTT.

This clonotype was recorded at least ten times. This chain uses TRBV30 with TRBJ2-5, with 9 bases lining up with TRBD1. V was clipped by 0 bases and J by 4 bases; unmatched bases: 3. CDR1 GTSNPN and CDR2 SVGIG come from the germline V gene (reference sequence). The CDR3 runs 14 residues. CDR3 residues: CAWSVRTGVETQYF. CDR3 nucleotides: TGTGCCTGGAGTGTACGGACAGGGGTAGAGACCCAGTACTTC. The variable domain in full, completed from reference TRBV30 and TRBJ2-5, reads SQTIHQWPATLVQPVGSPLSLECTVEGTSNPNLYWYRQAAGRGLQLLFYSVGIGQISSEVPQNLSASRPQDRQFILSSKKLLLSDSGFYLCAWSVRTGVETQYFGPGTRLLVL.

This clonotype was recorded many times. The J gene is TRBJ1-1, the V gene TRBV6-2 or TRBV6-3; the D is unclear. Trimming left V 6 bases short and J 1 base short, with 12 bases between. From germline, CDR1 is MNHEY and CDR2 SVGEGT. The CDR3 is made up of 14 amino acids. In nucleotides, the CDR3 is TGTGCCAGCAGGGAGTGGGGAGGGAACACTGAAGCTTTCTTT. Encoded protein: CASREWGGNTEAFF.

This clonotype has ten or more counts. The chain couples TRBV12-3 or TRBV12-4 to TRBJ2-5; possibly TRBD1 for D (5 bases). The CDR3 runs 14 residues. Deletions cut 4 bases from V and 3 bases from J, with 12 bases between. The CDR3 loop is CASSSTHRKETQYF. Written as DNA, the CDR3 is TGTGCCAGCAGTTCTACCCACAGGAAAGAGACCCAGTACTTC.

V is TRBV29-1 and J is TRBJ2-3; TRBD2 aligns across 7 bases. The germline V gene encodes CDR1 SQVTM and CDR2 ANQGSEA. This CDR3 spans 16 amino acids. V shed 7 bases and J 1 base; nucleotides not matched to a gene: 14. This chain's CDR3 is CSALGGGYSGTDTQYF. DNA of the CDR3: TGCAGCGCCCTCGGCGGGGGTTATTCCGGCACAGATACGCAGTATTTT.

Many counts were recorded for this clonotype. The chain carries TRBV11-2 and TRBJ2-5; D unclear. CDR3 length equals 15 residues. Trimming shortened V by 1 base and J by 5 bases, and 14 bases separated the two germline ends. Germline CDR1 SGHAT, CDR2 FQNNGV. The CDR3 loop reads CASSLARLPGETQYF. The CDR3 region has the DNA TGTGCCAGCAGCTTAGCCAGGCTGCCCGGGGAGACCCAGTACTTC.

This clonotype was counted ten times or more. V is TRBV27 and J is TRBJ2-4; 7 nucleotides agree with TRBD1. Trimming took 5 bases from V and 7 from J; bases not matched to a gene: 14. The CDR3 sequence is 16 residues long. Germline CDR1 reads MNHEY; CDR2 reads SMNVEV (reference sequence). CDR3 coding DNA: TGTGCCAGCAGTCCAACGGGGTCACAGGGGTGGAACATTCAGTACTTC. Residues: CASSPTGSQGWNIQYF.

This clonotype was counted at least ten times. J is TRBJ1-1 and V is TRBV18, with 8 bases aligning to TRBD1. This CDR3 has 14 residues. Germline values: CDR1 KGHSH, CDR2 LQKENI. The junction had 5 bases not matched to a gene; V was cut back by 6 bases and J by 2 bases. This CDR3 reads CASSDRVGNTEAFF. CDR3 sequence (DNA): TGTGCCAGCTCGGACAGGGTGGGAAACACTGAAGCTTTCTTT.

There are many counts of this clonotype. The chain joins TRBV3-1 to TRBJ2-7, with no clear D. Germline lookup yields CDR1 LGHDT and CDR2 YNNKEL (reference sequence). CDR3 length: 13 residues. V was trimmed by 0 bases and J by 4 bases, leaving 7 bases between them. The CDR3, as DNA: TGTGCCAGCAGCCAAGATGCACTGTACGAGCAGTACTTC. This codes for CASSQDALYEQYF.

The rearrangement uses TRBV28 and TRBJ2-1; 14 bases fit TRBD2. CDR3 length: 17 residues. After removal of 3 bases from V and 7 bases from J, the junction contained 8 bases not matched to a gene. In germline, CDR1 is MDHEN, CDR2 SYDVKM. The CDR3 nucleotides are TGTGCCAGCAGTTTGTCCGGGACTAGCGGGAGAGGGAATGAGCAGTTCTTC. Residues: CASSLSGTSGRGNEQFF.

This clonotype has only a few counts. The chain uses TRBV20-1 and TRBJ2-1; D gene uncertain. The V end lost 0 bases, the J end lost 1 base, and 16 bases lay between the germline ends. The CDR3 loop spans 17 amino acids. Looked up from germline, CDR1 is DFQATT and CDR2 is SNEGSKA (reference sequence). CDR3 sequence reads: CSARDGVSRYSYNEQFF. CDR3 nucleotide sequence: TGCAGTGCTAGAGATGGGGTTTCGCGGTATTCCTACAATGAGCAGTTCTTC.

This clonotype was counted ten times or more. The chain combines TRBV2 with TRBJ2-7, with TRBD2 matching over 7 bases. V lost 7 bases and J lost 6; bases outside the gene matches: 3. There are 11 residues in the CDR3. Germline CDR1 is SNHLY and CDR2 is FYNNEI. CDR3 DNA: TGTGCCAGCAAGGGAGGGACCGAGCAGTACTTC. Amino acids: CASKGGTEQYF.

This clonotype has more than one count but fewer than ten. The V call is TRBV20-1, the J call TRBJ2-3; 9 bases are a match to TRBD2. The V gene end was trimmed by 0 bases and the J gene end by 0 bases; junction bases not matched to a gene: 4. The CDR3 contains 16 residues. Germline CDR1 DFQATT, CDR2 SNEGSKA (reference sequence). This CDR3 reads CSARDYSGSSTDTQYF. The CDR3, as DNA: TGCAGTGCTAGAGATTATAGCGGGAGCAGCACAGATACGCAGTATTTT.

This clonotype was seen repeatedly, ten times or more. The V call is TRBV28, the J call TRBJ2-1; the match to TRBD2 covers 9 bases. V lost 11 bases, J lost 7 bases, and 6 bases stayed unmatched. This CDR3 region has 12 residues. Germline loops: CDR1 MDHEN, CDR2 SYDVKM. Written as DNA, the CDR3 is TGTGCCTCCGGTCTAGCGGGAAATGAGCAGTTCTTC. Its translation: CASGLAGNEQFF.

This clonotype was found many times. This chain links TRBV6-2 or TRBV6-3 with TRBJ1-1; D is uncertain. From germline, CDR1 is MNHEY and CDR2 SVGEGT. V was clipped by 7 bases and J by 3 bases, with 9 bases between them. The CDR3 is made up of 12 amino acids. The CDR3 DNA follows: TGTGCCAGCACCGAGATGTACACTGAAGCTTTCTTT. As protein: CASTEMYTEAFF.

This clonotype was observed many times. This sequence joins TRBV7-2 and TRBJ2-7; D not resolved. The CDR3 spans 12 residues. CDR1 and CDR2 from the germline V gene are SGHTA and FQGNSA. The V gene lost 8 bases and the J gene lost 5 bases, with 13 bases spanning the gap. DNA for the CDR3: TGTGCCAGCGGAAGCCCTTTGAACGAGCAGTACTTC. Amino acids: CASGSPLNEQYF.

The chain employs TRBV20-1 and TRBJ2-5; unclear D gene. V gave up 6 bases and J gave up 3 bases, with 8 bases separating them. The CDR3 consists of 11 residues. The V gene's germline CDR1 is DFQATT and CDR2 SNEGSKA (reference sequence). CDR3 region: CSANLKETQYF. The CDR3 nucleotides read TGCAGTGCCAATCTAAAAGAGACCCAGTACTTC.

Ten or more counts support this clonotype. CDR3 bases: TGTGCCAGCAGCTTTTCGGGATATAGCAATCAGCCCCAGCATTTT. Translating gives CASSFSGYSNQPQHF. The chain has TRBV5-8 and TRBJ1-5; unclear D gene. Germline V gene lookup returns CDR1 SGHTS and CDR2 YDEGEE. Trimming took off 2 bases at V and 0 bases at J, with 9 bases between the two ends. This CDR3 has 15 residues.

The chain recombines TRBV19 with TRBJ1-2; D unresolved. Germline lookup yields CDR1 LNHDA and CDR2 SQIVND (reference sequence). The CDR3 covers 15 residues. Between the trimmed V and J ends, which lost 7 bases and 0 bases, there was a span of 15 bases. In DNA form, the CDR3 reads TGTGCCAGTAAGCTTCGGGCAGGCCCTAACTATGGCTACACCTTC. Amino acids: CASKLRAGPNYGYTF.

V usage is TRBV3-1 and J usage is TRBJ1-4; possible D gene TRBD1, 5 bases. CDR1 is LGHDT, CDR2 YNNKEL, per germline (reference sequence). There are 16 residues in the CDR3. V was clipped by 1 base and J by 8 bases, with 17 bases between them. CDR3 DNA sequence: TGTGCCAGCAGCCAAGTCGTGACAGCCCTAAGGGAAAAACTGTTTTTT. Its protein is CASSQVVTALREKLFF.

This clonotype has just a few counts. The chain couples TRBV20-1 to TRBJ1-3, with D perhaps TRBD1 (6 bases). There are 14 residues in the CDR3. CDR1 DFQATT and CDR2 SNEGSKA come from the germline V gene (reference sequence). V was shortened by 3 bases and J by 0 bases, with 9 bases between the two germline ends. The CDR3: CSARAGASGNTIYF. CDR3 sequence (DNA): TGCAGTGCTAGGGCAGGGGCCTCTGGAAACACCATATATTTT.

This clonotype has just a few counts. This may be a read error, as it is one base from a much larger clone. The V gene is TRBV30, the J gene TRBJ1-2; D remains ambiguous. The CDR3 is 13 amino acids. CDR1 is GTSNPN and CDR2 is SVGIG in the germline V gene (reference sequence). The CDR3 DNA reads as TGTGCCCGGAGTGCACGGCTTAACTATGGCTACACCTTC. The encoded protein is CARSARLNYGYTF.